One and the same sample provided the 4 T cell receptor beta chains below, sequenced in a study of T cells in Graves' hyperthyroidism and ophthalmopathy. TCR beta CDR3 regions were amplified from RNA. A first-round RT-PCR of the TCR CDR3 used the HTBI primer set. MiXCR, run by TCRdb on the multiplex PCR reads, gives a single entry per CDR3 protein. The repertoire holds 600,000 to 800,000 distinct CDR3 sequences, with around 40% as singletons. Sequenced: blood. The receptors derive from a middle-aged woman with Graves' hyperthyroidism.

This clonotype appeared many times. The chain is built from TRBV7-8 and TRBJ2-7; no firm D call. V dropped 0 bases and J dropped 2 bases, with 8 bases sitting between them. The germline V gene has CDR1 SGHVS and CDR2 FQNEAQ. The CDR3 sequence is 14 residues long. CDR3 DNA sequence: TGTGCCAGCAGCTTAGCAGACTCGGCCTACGAGCAGTACTTC. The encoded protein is CASSLADSAYEQYF.

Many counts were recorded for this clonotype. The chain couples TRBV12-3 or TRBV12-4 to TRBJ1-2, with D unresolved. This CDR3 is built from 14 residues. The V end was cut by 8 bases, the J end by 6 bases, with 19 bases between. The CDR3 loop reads CASLSGEGMHGYTF. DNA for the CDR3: TGTGCCAGCCTCTCTGGGGAAGGGATGCATGGCTACACCTTC.

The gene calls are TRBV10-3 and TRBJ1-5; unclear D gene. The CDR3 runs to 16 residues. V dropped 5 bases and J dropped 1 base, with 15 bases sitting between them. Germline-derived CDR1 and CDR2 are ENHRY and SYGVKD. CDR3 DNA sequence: TGTGCCATCAGTCTCAACCATCCGGACAGCAATCAGCCCCAGCATTTT. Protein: CAISLNHPDSNQPQHF.

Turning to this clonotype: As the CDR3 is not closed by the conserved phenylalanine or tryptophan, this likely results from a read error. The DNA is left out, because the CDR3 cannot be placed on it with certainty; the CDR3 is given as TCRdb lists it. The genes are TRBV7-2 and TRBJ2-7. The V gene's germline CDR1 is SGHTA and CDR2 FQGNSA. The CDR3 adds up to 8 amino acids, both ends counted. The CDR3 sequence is CASSLNGQ.